This TCR beta chain was identified in a study of blood T cell dynamics during melanoma immunotherapy. The time point here: pre-treatment baseline. This clone was seen only once. This CDR3 spans 13 amino acids. Per the germline V gene, CDR1 is MNHNS and CDR2 is SASEGT. V shed 6 bases and J shed 0 bases, with 8 bases lying between them. Some clones are missing from TCRdb's copy, which holds only in-frame ones; the method was immunoSEQ multiplex PCR. The repertoire consists of about 15,000 clones, with more than 75% occurring once and the leading ten covering approximately 4.2%. Sequencing was performed on blood, taken from a patient treated with checkpoint blockade. The rearrangement joins TRBV6-1 to TRBJ1-1, with TRBD1 as a possible D gene (5 bases). The source of this sequence is a human donor with melanoma. The CDR3 DNA reads as TGTGCCAGCAGAGAGGGGCTGAACACTGAAGCTTTCTTT. Encoded protein: CASREGLNTEAFF.